Presented here are 20 T cell receptor beta chains from one specimen sequenced in a study of blood T cell repertoires in COVID-19 (TCRdb year 2020). Libraries came from the immunoSEQ multiplex PCR assay. Here the immuneACCESS table is served through TCRdb, limited to in-frame sequences with V and J called. Missing clones are a known gap in these copies; in checked studies unresolved V genes cover under half, and the rest lacks a known reason. The sample profile shows about 180,000 clones; 83% of them were found once. The top ten clones comprise 6% to 8% of the sample. Material: peripheral blood. These receptors originate from a woman between 70 and 85 years old with COVID-19, enrolled during active disease.

The chain recombines TRBV5-1 with TRBJ1-4, with a tentative D call TRBD1 (5 bases). The germline V gene has CDR1 SGHRS and CDR2 YFSETQ. This CDR3 is built from 14 residues. The V end lost 0 bases, the J end lost 8 bases, and 11 bases lay between the germline ends. The CDR3 loop is CASSLEGYREKLFF. The CDR3, as DNA: TGCGCCAGCAGCTTGGAGGGGTATAGGGAAAAACTGTTTTTT.

The chain carries TRBV11-3 and TRBJ2-5; 7 positions match TRBD2. Germline loops: CDR1 SGHNT, CDR2 YENEEA. This CDR3 spans 18 amino acids. J was trimmed by 0 bases and V by 2 bases; bases with no gene match: 12. The chain's CDR3 is CASSLTAGSGLYQETQYF. For the CDR3, the DNA is TGTGCCAGCAGCTTAACAGCGGGGTCCGGATTATACCAAGAGACCCAGTACTTC.

CDR3 sequence (DNA): TGTGCCAGCCGACTAGTAGGGACCGGGGAGCTGTTTTTT. This sequence encodes CASRLVGTGELFF. This chain joins TRBV14 and TRBJ2-2; a possible D gene is TRBD2 (6 bases). The V end was cut by 8 bases, the J end by 5 bases, with 12 bases between. The CDR3 contains 13 residues. Germline CDR1 SGHDN, CDR2 FVKESK.

This clone was seen just once. The chain couples TRBV18 to TRBJ1-1; D is undetermined. Trimming left V 3 bases short and J 5 bases short, with 7 bases between. The germline gives CDR1 KGHSH, CDR2 LQKENI. The CDR3 is 12 amino acids. CDR3 sequence (DNA): TGTGCCAGCTCACCCTACTTGACTGAAGCTTTCTTT. As protein: CASSPYLTEAFF.

The chain carries TRBV29-1 and TRBJ2-5, with TRBD1 as a possible D gene (5 bases). The V end lost 0 bases, the J end lost 1 base, and 12 bases lay between the germline ends. Germline V gives CDR1 SQVTM, CDR2 ANQGSEA. The CDR3 is 15 residues long. In DNA form, the CDR3 reads TGCAGCGTTGAAGAAAACGCAGGGTCCCAAGAGACCCAGTACTTC. Amino acid sequence: CSVEENAGSQETQYF.

The V gene is TRBV10-2, the J gene TRBJ2-1, with 12 bases fitting TRBD1. Trimming removed 5 bases from V and 9 bases from J; junction bases left unmatched: 5. CDR1 and CDR2 from the germline V gene are WSHSY and SAAADI. CDR3 length: 14 residues. The CDR3 bases are TGCGCCAGCAGTAAGGGACAGGGGGCCAGTGAGCAGTTCTTC. Translation gives CASSKGQGASEQFF.

Of note for this clone: An end of the junction does not agree with germline; a read error may underlie this. The chain links TRBV28 to TRBJ2-7; 9 nucleotides agree with TRBD1. This CDR3 has 11 amino acids. Germline V gives CDR1 MDHEN, CDR2 SYDVKM. CDR3 sequence (DNA): TGTGCCAGCAGTTTAGGGACAGGGAAACACTTC. This gives the protein CASSLGTGKHF.

Notes on this clone: At the DNA level, this CDR3 is encoded by other sequences in the same sample as well. Here the CDR3 DNA reads TGCAGCGTGGAACCGGGACAGGGGAGTTACGAGCAGTACTTC. Translating gives CSVEPGQGSYEQYF. V and J are TRBV29-1 and TRBJ2-7; TRBD1 matches 10 bases. The germline V gene has CDR1 SQVTM and CDR2 ANQGSEA. Unmatched junction bases numbered 9, after V lost 6 bases and J lost 4 bases. CDR3 length equals 14 residues.

The chain combines TRBV9 with TRBJ1-1; D gene unclear. The CDR3 has 16 residues. From germline, CDR1 is SGDLS and CDR2 YYNGEE. V lost 0 bases and J 5 bases, leaving 17 bases between the germline ends. The CDR3 nucleotides are TGTGCCAGCAGCGTAGCTCTGGGGATTGGGAGGACTGAAGCTTTCTTT. This translates into CASSVALGIGRTEAFF.

CDR3 loop: CASSQAPLGAEAFF. The CDR3 bases are TGTGCCAGCAGCCAAGCTCCGTTGGGGGCGGAAGCTTTCTTT. This chain uses TRBV3-1 (or the pseudogene TRBV3-2) with TRBJ1-1; D perhaps matches TRBD1 (6 bases). The CDR3 runs to 14 residues. From germline, CDR1 is LGHDT and CDR2 YNNKEL (reference sequence). The germline V and J ends were trimmed by 1 base and 8 bases, with 14 bases remaining between them.

This rearrangement joins TRBV29-1 to TRBJ1-2; D ambiguous. Trimming pared 7 bases from V and 6 bases from J, leaving 15 bases between. The germline gives CDR1 SQVTM, CDR2 ANQGSEA. The CDR3 consists of 12 residues. The CDR3 bases are TGCAGCGGGGGATCGGGGTTGCATGGCTACACCTTC. It encodes CSGGSGLHGYTF.

The J gene is TRBJ1-1, the V gene TRBV5-1; D may be TRBD1 (6 bases). Germline V gene lookup returns CDR1 SGHRS and CDR2 YFSETQ. CDR3 length: 16 amino acids. V shed 3 bases and J shed 1 base, with 16 bases lying between them. Here the CDR3 DNA reads TGCGCCAGCAGCTCCTTTTACAGGGCAACGAACACTGAAGCTTTCTTT. Its protein product is CASSSFYRATNTEAFF.

CDR3: CASSYNRAGNTIYF. CDR3 DNA: TGTGCCAGCAGTTATAACAGGGCTGGAAACACCATATATTTT. This chain joins TRBV6-5 and TRBJ1-3; tentative D call: TRBD1 (6 bases). The germline V and J ends were trimmed by 3 bases and 2 bases, with 8 bases remaining between them. The CDR3 is 14 amino acids. Looked up from germline, CDR1 is MNHEY and CDR2 is SVGAGI.

The CDR3: CASSPGGGGTEAFF. DNA for the CDR3: TGTGCCAGCAGCCCGGGAGGCGGTGGCACTGAAGCTTTCTTT. V and J are TRBV4-2 and TRBJ1-1; D unclear. There are 14 residues in the CDR3. Trimming cost V 4 bases and J 4 bases, with 13 bases left between them. CDR1 and CDR2 from the germline V gene are LGHNA and YNFKEQ.

The chain employs TRBV18 and TRBJ1-1; maybe TRBD1 (6 bases). V gave up 3 bases and J gave up 2 bases, with 16 bases separating them. This CDR3 spans 16 amino acids. Germline assignment: CDR1 KGHSH and CDR2 LQKENI. The CDR3 bases are TGTGCCAGCTCACCGACCCGACCCGGGACAAACACTGAAGCTTTCTTT. Translated, it gives CASSPTRPGTNTEAFF.

This clone showed up just a few times. This sequence joins TRBV12-3 or TRBV12-4 and TRBJ2-7; tentatively, D is TRBD2 (5 bases). The CDR3 covers 11 residues. The germline V and J ends were trimmed by 3 bases and 12 bases, with 12 bases remaining between them. CDR3 residues: CASSLDRTRYF. CDR3 DNA: TGTGCCAGCAGTTTGGACCGGACTCGGTACTTC.

This chain uses TRBV5-1 with TRBJ1-4; 8 bases map to TRBD1. Per germline, CDR1 SGHRS and CDR2 YFSETQ. This CDR3 spans 16 amino acids. The junction had 4 bases not matched to a gene; V was cut back by 0 bases and J by 3 bases. The CDR3 region has the DNA TGCGCCAGCAGCTTGGGACAGGGGCCAGCTAATGAAAAACTGTTTTTT. Its translation: CASSLGQGPANEKLFF.

The chain recombines TRBV5-6 with TRBJ2-1; TRBD1 aligns across 12 bases. The CDR3 sequence is 16 residues long. V shed 4 bases, J shed 7 bases, and the junction held 9 bases outside the gene matches. Germline loops: CDR1 SGHDT, CDR2 YYEEEE. The CDR3 is CASSSTGTGGSNEQFF. CDR3 sequence (DNA): TGTGCCAGCAGCAGCACCGGGACAGGGGGCTCAAATGAGCAGTTCTTC. Looking up the rest from reference TRBV5-6 and TRBJ2-1 gives the full variable domain: DAGVTQSPTHLIKTRGQQVTLRCSPKSGHDTVSWYQQALGQGPQFIFQYYEEEERQRGNFPDRFSGHQFPNYSSELNVNALLLGDSALYLCASSSTGTGGSNEQFFGPGTRLTVL.

The chain uses TRBV2 and TRBJ2-7; perhaps TRBD1 as D (6 bases). V lost 2 bases to trimming and J lost 11 bases, with 13 bases between them. The length of the CDR3 is 12 residues. Germline values: CDR1 SNHLY, CDR2 FYNNEI. The CDR3 reads CASSEITTGKYF. The DNA of the CDR3 is TGTGCCAGCAGTGAAATAACGACAGGAAAGTACTTC.

Comments on this clone: Since a much larger clone is just one base distant, this may be a read error. CDR3 sequence: CASSRQGYEQYF. The CDR3 nucleotides are TGTGCCAGCAGCCGACAGGGCTACGAGCAGTACTTC. The chain employs TRBV6-2 or TRBV6-3 and TRBJ2-7; 7 nucleotides align to TRBD1. Trimming removed 6 bases from V and 3 bases from J; junction bases left unmatched: 2. Germline V lookup: CDR1 MNHEY, CDR2 SVGEGT. The CDR3 is 12 amino acids.